This TCR beta chain originates from a study of T cells after yellow fever vaccination. Study-wide findings and caveats: In post-booster samples, most primary-vaccination clones reappeared (approximately 97% CD4, about 90% CD8).

They built TCR cDNA with 5'RACE template switching, a step that put in a universal primer site and UMIs. From the 5' RACE reads, TCRdb called clonotypes with MiXCR, one entry per CDR3 protein. Of some 350,000 distinct CDR3 sequences in the sample, approximately 10% are singletons; the top ten hold roughly 18%. CDR3 length: 17 amino acids. Losses at the gene ends were 6 bases for V and 5 bases for J; bases not matched to a gene: 16. CDR1 and CDR2 from the germline V gene are MNHEY and SMNVEV (reference sequence). Comments on this clonotype: The antigen is not known.

This material consisted of PBMCs, taken on the day of the first yellow fever vaccination. The V gene is TRBV27, the J gene TRBJ1-1; 9 bases line up with TRBD1. The TCR sequence derives from a man aged 18-30 years who received the YFV17D yellow fever vaccine. Written as DNA, the CDR3 is TGTGCCAGCAGACCCGGACAGGGGCGAGGAGGAACGACTGAAGCTTTCTTT. Translating gives CASRPGQGRGGTTEAFF.